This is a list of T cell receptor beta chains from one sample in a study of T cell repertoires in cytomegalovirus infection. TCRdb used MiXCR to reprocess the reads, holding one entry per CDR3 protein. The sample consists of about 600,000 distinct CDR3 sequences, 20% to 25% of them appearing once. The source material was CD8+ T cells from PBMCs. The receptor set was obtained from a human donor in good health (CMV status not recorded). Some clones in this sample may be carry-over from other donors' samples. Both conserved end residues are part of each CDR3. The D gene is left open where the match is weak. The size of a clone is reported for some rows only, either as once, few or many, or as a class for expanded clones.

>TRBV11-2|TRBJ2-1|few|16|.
CASSYSMGHPYNEQFF
TGTGCCAGCAGCTACAGCATGGGACACCCCTACAATGAGCAGTTCTTC
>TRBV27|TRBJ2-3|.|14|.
CASSYRTFTDTQYF
TGTGCCAGCAGTTATCGGACTTTCACAGATACGCAGTATTTT
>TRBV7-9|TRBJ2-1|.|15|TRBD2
CASLGEGGPYNEQFF
TGTGCCAGCCTGGGGGAGGGTGGGCCCTACAATGAGCAGTTCTTC
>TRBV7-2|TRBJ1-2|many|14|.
CASSTLQGAWGYTF
TGTGCCAGCAGCACCCTACAGGGTGCCTGGGGCTACACCTTC
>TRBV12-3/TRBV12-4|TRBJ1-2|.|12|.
CASSLTNYGYTF
TGTGCCAGCAGTTTGACTAACTATGGCTACACCTTC
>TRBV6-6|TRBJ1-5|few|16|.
CASSYPKLRRNQPQHF
TGTGCCAGCAGTTACCCGAAGCTGCGGCGCAATCAGCCCCAGCATTTT
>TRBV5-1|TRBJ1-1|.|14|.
CASSLRQVGTEAFF
TGCGCCAGCAGCTTGCGGCAAGTAGGGACTGAAGCTTTCTTT
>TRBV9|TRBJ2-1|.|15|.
CASKGGGAEYNEQFF
TGTGCCAGCAAAGGGGGAGGGGCTGAGTACAATGAGCAGTTCTTC
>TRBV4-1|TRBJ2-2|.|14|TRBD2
CAISPGGGAGELFF
TGTGCCATCAGCCCTGGCGGGGGTGCCGGGGAGCTGTTTTTT
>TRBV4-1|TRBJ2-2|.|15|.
CASSHPGHNTGELFF
TGCGCCAGCAGCCATCCAGGTCACAACACCGGGGAGCTGTTTTTT
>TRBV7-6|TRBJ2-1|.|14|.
CASSPRVGYNEQFF
TGTGCCAGCAGCCCCCGCGTGGGATACAATGAGCAGTTCTTC
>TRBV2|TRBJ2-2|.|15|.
CASSGKLMGPGELFF
TGTGCCAGCAGTGGGAAACTAATGGGACCCGGGGAGCTGTTTTTT
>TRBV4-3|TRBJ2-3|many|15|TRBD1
CASSPGTGMSDTQYF
TGCGCCAGCAGCCCCGGGACAGGGATGTCAGATACGCAGTATTTT
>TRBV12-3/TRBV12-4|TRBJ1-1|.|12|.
CASTYTPTEAFF
TGTGCCAGCACCTACACGCCGACTGAAGCTTTCTTT
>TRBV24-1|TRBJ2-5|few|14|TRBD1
CATSDIGQGETQYF
TGTGCCACCAGTGATATCGGACAGGGTGAGACCCAGTACTTC
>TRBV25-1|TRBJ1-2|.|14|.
CASSEYTKVGGYTF
TGTGCCAGCAGTGAATATACAAAGGTTGGCGGCTACACCTTC
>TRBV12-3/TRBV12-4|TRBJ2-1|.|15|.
CASRMTGSSYNEQFF
TGTGCCAGCAGAATGACAGGAAGCTCCTACAATGAGCAGTTCTTC
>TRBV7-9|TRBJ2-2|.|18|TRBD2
CASSFRTSGGTNTGELFF
TGTGCCAGCAGCTTCCGGACTAGCGGGGGGACGAACACCGGGGAGCTGTTTTTT
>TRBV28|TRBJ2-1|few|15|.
CASSGRRQPYNEQFF
TGTGCCAGCAGTGGCCGGCGACAGCCCTACAATGAGCAGTTCTTC
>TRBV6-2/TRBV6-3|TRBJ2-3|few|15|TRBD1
CASSYYRQGADTQYF
TGTGCCAGCAGTTACTACAGACAGGGGGCAGATACGCAGTATTTT
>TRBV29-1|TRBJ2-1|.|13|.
CSVDQVSYNEQFF
TGCAGCGTTGACCAGGTATCCTACAATGAGCAGTTCTTC
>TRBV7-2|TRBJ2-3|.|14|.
CASSLDFSTDTQYF
TGTGCCAGCAGCTTAGATTTCAGCACAGATACGCAGTATTTT
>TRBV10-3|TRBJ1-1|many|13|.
CAITGGENTEAFF
TGTGCCATCACCGGGGGGGAGAACACTGAAGCTTTCTTT
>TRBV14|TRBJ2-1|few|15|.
CASSQDRGRRTLKFF
TGTGCCAGCAGCCAAGATCGAGGTCGCAGAACTTTAAAGTTCTTC
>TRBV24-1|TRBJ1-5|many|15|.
CATSDRGAPNQPQHF
TGTGCCACCAGTGACCGGGGGGCACCCAATCAGCCCCAGCATTTT
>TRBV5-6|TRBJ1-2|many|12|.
CASISGLEGYTF
TGTGCCAGCATATCCGGACTGGAAGGCTACACCTTC
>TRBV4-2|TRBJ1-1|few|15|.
CASSQDGWKNTEAFF
TGTGCCAGCAGCCAAGACGGTTGGAAGAACACTGAAGCTTTCTTT
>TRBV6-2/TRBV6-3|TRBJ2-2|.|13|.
CANTGSLAGELFF
TGTGCCAACACAGGATCCTTGGCTGGGGAGCTGTTTTTT
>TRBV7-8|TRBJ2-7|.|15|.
CASSFGGLSSYEQYF
TGTGCCAGCAGCTTCGGGGGGCTAAGCTCCTACGAGCAGTACTTC
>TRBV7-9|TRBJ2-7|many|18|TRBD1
CASSTGGTGGFHSYEQYF
TGTGCCAGCAGTACAGGGGGGACAGGGGGCTTTCATTCCTACGAGCAGTACTTC
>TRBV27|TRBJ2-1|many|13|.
CASLQGPNNEQFF
TGTGCCAGCCTCCAGGGGCCCAACAATGAGCAGTTCTTC
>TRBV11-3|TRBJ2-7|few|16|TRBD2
CASSPSGTSGGYEQYF
TGTGCCAGCAGCCCTAGTGGGACTAGCGGGGGCTACGAGCAGTACTTC
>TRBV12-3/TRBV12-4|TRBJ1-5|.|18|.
CASSPYPTGRGGDQPQHF
TGTGCCAGCAGCCCCTACCCAACTGGACGAGGAGGGGATCAGCCCCAGCATTTT
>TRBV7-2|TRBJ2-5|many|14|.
CASSLLRYQETQYF
TGTGCCAGCAGCTTATTACGGTACCAAGAGACCCAGTACTTC
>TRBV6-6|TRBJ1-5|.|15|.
CASSYVQGWDQPQHF
TGTGCCAGCAGTTACGTCCAGGGCTGGGATCAGCCCCAGCATTTT
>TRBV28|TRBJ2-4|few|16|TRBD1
CASSSTGYGAKNIQYF
TGTGCCAGCAGTTCGACAGGGTATGGAGCCAAAAACATTCAGTACTTC
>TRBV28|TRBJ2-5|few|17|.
CASSLLMAGVFQETQYF
TGTGCCAGCAGTTTGTTGATGGCAGGGGTATTCCAAGAGACCCAGTACTTC
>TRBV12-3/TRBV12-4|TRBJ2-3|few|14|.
CASSLSERTDTQYF
TGTGCCAGCAGTCTAAGTGAACGCACAGATACGCAGTATTTT
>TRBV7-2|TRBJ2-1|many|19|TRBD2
CASSFGRSGGSDPYNEQFF
TGTGCCAGCAGCTTCGGGAGGAGCGGGGGGTCCGATCCCTACAATGAGCAGTTCTTC
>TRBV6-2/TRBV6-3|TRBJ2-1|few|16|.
CASSYSRGGAYNEQFF
TGTGCCAGCAGTTACTCGAGGGGGGGCGCCTACAATGAGCAGTTCTTC
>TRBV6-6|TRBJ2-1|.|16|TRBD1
CASSYPDRALYNEQFF
TGTGCCAGCAGTTACCCTGACAGGGCCTTGTACAATGAGCAGTTCTTC
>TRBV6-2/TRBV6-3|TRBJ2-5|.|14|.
CASTSRTTGWTQYF
TGTGCCAGCACCTCCCGGACCACCGGGTGGACCCAGTACTTC
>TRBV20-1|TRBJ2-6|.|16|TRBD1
CSAPTGGISGANVLTF
TGCAGTGCTCCGACAGGGGGCATCTCTGGGGCCAACGTCCTGACTTTC
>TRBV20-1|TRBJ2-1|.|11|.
CSALGYNEQFF
TGCAGTGCTCTCGGATACAATGAGCAGTTCTTC
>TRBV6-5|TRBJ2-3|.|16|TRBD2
CASSYRAGTSTDTQYF
TGTGCCAGCAGTTACCGAGCGGGGACTAGCACAGATACGCAGTATTTT
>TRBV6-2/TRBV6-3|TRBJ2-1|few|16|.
CASNLKLLSSYNEQFF
TGTGCCAGCAACCTAAAGTTACTTAGCTCCTACAATGAGCAGTTCTTC
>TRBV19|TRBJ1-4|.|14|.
CASSITGRDEKLFF
TGTGCCAGTAGTATAACAGGGAGAGATGAAAAACTGTTTTTT
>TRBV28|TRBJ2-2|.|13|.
CASRPSIDGELFF
TGTGCCAGCAGGCCTTCAATTGATGGGGAGCTGTTTTTT
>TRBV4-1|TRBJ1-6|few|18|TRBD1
CASSRLGQSSPIITPLHF
TGCGCCAGCAGCCGGCTGGGACAGTCAAGCCCCATTATTACACCCCTCCACTTT